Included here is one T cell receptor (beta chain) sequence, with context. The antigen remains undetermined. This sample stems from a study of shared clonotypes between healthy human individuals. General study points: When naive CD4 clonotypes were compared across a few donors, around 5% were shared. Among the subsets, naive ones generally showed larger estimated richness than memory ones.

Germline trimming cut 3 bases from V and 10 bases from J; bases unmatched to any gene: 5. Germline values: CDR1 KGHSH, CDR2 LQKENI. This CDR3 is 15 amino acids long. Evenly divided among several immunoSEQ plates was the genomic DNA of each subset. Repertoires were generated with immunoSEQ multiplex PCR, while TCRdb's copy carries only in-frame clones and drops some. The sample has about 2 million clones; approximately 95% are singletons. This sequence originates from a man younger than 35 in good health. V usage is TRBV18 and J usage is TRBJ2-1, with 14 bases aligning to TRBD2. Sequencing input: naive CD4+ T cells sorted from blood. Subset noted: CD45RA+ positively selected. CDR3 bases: TGTGCCAGCTCACCGGGACTAGCGGGAGAACGAGAGCAGTTCTTC. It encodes CASSPGLAGEREQFF.